This T cell receptor (beta chain) came from a study of cytomegalovirus exposure and HLA in healthy donors. Looking at the study overall: Roughly 80 million unique TCRs from HLA-typed donors made up an early data release. Study-wide points: From TCR beta sequences, most subjects' HLA-A and HLA-B alleles were reportedly predicted accurately.

To note about this clone: Its specificity is unknown.

With 60 Vbeta and 13 Jbeta primers, the PCR was carried out. Sequenced by immunoSEQ multiplex PCR; TCRdb stores in-frame clones only, minus some. The table lists 150,000 to 200,000 clones, 77% of them singletons. Germline V gives CDR1 LGHNA, CDR2 YSLEER. CDR3 length: 13 residues. V was trimmed by 5 bases and J by 8 bases, leaving 13 bases between them. This TCR was recovered from a middle-aged woman in good health and CMV-seropositive. Sequencing used PBMCs. This chain connects TRBV4-3 to TRBJ2-1; maybe TRBD1 (6 bases). Here the CDR3 reads CASSLLQGDEQFF. For the CDR3, the DNA is TGCGCCAGCAGCTTATTACAGGGTGATGAGCAGTTCTTC.